This T cell receptor beta chain was documented in a study of T cell responses to AZD1222 COVID-19 vaccine. Germline CDR1 reads LGHNA; CDR2 reads YNFKEQ. The J segment lost 7 bases and the V segment lost 1 base, leaving 11 bases of the junction unmatched. The CDR3 has 16 amino acids. Notes on this clone: Its matching antigen is unknown.

Study-level results: Donors skewed white British and female; clonal diversity was possibly underestimated.

Sequencing was performed with immunoSEQ multiplex PCR; in TCRdb, only in-frame clones are kept and a portion is missing. Seen here are 75,000 to 85,000 clones, 90% observed once, and the top ten hold 3.5% to 5%. Sequencing was performed on peripheral blood, taken on day 0 of AZD1222 vaccination. This TCR was sampled from an adult in good health. The chain joins TRBV4-2 to TRBJ2-3; 7 bases are a match to TRBD2. The CDR3 nucleotides are TGTGCCAGCAGCCAAGTCCAGGACGGGACTAAGAATACGCAGTATTTT. Amino acid sequence: CASSQVQDGTKNTQYF.